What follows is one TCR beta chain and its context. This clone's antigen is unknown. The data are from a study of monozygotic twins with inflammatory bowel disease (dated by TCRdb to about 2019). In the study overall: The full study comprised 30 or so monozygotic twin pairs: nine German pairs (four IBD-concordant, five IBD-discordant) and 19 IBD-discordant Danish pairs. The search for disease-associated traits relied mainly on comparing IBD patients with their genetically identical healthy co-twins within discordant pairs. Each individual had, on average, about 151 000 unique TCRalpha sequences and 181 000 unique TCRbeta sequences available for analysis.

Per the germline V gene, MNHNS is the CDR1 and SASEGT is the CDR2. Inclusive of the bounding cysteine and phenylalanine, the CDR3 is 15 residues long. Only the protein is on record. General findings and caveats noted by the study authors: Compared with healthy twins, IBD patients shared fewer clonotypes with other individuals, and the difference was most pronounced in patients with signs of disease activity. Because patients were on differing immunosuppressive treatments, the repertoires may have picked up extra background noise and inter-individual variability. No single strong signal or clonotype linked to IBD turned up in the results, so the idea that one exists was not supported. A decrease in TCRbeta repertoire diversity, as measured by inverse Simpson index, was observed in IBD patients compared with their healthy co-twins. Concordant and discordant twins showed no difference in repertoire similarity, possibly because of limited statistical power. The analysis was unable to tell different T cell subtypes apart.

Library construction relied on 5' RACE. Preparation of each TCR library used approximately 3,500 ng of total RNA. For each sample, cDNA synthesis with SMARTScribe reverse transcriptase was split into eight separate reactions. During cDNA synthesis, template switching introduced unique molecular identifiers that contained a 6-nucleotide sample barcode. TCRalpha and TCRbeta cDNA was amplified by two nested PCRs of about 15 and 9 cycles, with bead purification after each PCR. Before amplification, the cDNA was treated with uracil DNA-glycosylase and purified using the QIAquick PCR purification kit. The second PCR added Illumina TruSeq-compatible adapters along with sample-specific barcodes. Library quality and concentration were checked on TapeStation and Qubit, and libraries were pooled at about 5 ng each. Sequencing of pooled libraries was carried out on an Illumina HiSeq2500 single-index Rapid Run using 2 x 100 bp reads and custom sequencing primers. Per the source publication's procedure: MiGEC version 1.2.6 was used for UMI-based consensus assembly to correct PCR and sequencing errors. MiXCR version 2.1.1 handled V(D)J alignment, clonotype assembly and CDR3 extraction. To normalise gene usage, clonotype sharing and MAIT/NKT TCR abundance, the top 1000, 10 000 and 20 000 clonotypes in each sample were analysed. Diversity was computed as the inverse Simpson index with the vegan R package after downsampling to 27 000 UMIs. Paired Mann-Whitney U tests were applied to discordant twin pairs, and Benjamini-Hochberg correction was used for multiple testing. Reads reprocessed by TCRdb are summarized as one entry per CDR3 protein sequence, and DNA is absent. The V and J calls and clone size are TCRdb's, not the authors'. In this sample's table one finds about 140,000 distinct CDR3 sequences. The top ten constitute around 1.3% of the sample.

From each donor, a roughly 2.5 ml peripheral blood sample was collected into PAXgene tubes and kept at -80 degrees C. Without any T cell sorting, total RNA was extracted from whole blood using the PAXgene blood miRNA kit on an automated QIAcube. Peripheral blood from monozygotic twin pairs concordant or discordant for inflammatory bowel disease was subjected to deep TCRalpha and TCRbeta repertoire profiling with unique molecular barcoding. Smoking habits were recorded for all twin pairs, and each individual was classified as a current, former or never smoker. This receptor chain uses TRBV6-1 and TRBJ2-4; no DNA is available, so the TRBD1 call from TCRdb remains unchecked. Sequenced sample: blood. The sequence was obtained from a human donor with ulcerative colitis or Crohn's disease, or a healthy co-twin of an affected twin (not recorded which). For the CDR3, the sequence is CASSPVPLAKNIQYF.